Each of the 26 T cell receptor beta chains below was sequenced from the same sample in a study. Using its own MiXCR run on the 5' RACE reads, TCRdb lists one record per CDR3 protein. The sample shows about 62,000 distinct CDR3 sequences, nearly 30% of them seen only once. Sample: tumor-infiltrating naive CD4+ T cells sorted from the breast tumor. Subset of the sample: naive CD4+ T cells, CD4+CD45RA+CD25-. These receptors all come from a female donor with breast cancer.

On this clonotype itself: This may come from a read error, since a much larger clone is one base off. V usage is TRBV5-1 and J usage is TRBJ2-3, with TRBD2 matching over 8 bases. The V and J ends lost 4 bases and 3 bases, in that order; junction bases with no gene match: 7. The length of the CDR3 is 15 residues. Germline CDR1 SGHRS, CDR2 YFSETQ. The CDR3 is CASSRGGRGTDTQYF. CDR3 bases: TGCGCCAGCAGCCGCGGGGGGCGGGGAACAGATACGCAGTATTTT.

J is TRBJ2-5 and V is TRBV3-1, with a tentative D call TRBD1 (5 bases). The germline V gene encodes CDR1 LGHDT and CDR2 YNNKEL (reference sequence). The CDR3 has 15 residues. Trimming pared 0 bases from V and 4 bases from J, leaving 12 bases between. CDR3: CASSQDLGRTETQYF. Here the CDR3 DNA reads TGTGCCAGCAGCCAAGATCTGGGGCGCACAGAGACCCAGTACTTC.

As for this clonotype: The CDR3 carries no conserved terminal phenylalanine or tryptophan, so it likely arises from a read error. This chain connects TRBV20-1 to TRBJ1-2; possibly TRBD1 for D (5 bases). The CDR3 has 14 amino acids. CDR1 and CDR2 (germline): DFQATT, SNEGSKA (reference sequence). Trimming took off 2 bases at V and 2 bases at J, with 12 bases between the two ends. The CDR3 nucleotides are TGCAGTGCTAGACGGGACGGACGAAACTATGGCTACACCGTC. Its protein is CSARRDGRNYGYTV.

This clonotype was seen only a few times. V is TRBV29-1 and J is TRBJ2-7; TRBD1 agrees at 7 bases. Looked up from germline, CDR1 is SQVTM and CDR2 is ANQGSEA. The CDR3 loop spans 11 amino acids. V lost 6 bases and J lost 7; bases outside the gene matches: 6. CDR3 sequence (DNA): TGCAGCGTACTGACAGGGCGGGAGCAGTACTTC. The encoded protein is CSVLTGREQYF.

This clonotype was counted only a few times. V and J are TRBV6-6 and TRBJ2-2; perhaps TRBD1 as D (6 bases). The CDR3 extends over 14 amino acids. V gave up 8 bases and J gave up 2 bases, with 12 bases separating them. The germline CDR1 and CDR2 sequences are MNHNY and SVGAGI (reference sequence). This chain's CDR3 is CASHPGHNTGELFF. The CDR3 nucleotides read TGTGCCAGCCACCCGGGACACAACACCGGGGAGCTGTTTTTT.

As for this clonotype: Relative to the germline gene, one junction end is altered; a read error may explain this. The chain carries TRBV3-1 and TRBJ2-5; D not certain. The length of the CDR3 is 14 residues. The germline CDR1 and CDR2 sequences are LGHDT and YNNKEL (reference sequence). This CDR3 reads CASSQGAHHETQYF. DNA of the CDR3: TGTGCCAGCAGCCAGGGTGCCCACCATGAGACCCAGTACTTC.

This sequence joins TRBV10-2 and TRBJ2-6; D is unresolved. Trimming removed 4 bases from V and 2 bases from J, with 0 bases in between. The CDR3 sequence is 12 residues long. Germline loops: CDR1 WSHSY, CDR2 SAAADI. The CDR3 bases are TGCGCCAGCAGTGCTGGGGCCAACGTCCTGACTTTC. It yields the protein CASSAGANVLTF.

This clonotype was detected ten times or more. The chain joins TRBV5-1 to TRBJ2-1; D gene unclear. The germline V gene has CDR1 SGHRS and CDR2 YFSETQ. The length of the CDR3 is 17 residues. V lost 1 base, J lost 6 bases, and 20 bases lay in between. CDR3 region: CASSLFVRGQAANEQFF. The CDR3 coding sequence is TGCGCCAGCAGCTTGTTTGTGCGCGGCCAGGCGGCCAATGAGCAGTTCTTC.

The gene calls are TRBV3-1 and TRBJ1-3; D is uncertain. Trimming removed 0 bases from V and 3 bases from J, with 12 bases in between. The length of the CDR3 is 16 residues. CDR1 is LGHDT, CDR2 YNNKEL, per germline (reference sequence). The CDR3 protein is CASSQDLTGYGNTIYF. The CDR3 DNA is TGTGCCAGCAGCCAAGACCTGACGGGGTATGGAAACACCATATATTTT.

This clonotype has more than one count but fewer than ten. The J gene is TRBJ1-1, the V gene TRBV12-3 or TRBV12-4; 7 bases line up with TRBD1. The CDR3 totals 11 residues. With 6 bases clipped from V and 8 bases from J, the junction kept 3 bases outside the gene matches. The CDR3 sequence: CASRRQGEAFF. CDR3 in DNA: TGTGCCAGCAGAAGACAGGGCGAAGCTTTCTTT.

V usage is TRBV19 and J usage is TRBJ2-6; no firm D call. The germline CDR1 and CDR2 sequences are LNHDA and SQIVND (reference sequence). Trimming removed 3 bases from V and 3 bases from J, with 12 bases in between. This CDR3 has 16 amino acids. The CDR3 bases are TGTGCCAGTAGTATCTTCCCCACTCTTGGGGCCAACGTCCTGACTTTC. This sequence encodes CASSIFPTLGANVLTF.

For the CDR3, the DNA is TGTGCCACTTCTTGGACAGGATACGAGCAGTACTTC. It encodes CATSWTGYEQYF. The chain employs TRBV6-2 or TRBV6-3 and TRBJ2-7; 7 positions match TRBD1. The germline V gene has CDR1 MNHEY and CDR2 SVGEGT. J lost 4 bases, V lost 10 bases, and 7 bases had no gene match. There are 12 residues in the CDR3.

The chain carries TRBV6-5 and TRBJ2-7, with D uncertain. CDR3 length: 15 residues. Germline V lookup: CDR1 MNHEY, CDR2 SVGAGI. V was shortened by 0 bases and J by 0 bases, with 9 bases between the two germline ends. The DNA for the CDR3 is TGTGCCAGCAGTTACTCAGCCTATTCCTCCTACGAGCAGTACTTC. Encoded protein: CASSYSAYSSYEQYF.

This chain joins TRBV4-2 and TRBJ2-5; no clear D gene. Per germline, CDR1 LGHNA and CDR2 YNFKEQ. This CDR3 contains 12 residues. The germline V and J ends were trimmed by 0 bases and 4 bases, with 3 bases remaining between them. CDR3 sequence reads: CASSQELETQYF. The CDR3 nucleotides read TGTGCCAGCAGCCAAGAACTAGAGACCCAGTACTTC.

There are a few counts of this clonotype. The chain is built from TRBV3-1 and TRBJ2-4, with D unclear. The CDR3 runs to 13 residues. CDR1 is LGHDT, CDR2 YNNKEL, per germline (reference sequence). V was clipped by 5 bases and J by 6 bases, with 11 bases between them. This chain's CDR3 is CASSESLGNIQYF. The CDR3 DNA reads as TGTGCCAGCAGCGAAAGCTTAGGAAACATTCAGTACTTC.

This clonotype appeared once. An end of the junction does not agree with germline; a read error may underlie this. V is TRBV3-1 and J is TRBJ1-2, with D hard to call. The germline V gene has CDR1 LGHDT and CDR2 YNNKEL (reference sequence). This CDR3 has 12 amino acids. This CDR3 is CASSGRSYGYTF. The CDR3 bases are TGCGCCAGCAGCGGCAGGTCCTATGGCTACACCTTC.

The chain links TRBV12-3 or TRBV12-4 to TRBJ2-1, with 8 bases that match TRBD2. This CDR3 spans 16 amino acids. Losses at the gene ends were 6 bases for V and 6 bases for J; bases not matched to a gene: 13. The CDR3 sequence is CASSPSASGSSNEQFF. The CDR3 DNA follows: TGTGCCAGCAGCCCTTCGGCGAGCGGGAGTTCCAATGAGCAGTTCTTC.

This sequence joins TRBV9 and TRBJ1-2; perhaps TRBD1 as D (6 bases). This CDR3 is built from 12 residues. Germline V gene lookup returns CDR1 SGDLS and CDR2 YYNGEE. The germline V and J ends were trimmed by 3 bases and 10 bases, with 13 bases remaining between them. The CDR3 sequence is CASSAHRDAYTF. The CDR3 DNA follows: TGTGCCAGCAGCGCCCACAGGGATGCCTACACCTTC. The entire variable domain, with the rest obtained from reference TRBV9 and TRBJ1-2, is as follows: DSGVTQTPKHLITATGQRVTLRCSPRSGDLSVYWYQQSLDQGLQFLIQYYNGEERAKGNILERFSAQQFPDLHSELNLSSLELGDSALYFCASSAHRDAYTFGSGTRLTVV.

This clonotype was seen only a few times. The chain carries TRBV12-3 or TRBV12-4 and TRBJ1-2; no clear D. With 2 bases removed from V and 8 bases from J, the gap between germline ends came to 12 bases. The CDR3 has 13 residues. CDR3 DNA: TGTGCCAGCAGTTTACGATCTCCGCTCGGCTACACCTTC. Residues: CASSLRSPLGYTF.

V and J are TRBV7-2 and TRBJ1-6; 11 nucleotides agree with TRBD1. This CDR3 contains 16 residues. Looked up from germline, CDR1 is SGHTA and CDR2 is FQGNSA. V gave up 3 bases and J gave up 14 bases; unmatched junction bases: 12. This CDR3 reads CASSFPPGQGGWTLHF. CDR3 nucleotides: TGTGCCAGCAGCTTTCCTCCGGGACAGGGGGGATGGACCCTCCACTTT.

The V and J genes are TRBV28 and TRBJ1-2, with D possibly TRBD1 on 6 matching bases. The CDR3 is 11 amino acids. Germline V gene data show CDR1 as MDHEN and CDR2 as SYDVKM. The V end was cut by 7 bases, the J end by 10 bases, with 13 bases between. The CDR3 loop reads CASKGGSYYTF. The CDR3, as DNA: TGTGCCAGCAAGGGGGGGTCTTACTACACCTTC.

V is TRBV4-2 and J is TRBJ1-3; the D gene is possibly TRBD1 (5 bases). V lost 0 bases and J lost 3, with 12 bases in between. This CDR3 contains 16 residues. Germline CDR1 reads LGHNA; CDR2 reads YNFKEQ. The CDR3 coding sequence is TGTGCCAGCAGCCAAGATCAAGGGGTTAATGGAAACACCATATATTTT. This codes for CASSQDQGVNGNTIYF.

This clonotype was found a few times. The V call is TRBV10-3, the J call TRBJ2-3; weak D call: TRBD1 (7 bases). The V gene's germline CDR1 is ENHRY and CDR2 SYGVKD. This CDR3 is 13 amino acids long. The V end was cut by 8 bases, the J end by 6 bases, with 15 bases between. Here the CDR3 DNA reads TGTGCCATCTCTAAGACAGGGAGGGATACGCAGTATTTT. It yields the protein CAISKTGRDTQYF.

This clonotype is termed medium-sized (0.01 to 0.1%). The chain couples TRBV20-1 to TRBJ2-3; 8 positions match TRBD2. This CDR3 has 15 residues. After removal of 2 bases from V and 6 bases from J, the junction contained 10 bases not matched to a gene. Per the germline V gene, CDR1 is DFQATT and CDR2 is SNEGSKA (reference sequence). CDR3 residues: CSARLLAGKNDTQYF. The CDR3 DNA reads TGCAGTGCTAGATTGCTAGCGGGCAAAAACGATACGCAGTATTTT.

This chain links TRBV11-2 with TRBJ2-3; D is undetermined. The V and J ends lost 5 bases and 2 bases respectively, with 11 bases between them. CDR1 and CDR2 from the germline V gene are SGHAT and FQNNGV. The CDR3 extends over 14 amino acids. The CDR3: CASSPARFTDTQYF. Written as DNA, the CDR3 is TGTGCCAGCAGCCCTGCCAGATTCACAGATACGCAGTATTTT.

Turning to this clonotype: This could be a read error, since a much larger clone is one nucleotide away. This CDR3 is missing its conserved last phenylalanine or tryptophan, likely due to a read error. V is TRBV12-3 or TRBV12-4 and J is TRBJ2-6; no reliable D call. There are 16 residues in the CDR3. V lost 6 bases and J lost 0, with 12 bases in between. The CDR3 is CASRLLPDSGANVLTL. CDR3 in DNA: TGTGCCAGCAGACTCTTACCAGACTCTGGGGCCAACGTCCTGACTCTC.